A selection of T cell receptor beta chains follows, all from one sample in a study of beta chain features in type 1 diabetes. Produced via immunoSEQ multiplex PCR; TCRdb's table is partial and in-frame only. The sample holds roughly 300,000 clones, about a tenth seen once. The specimen was central memory CD4+ T cells from blood. Receptors originate from a man aged 25-40 years with type 1 diabetes. The CDR3 runs from the conserved cysteine through the conserved F or W. D genes are given only for firm matches. Size values are once, few and many counts, or a class for expanded clones, and some rows have none.

TRBJ2-1,once,TRBV15,TRBD1,CATSRDIGTGGRNEQFF,TGTGCCACCAGCAGAGATATAGGAACAGGGGGGCGGAATGAGCAGTTCTTC
TRBJ2-7,few,TRBV18,-,CASSPTGFSYEQYF,TGTGCCAGCTCACCTACAGGGTTCTCCTACGAGCAGTACTTC
TRBJ2-5,few,TRBV11-2,-,CASSLSPQETQYF,TGTGCCAGCAGCTTATCTCCCCAAGAGACCCAGTACTTC
TRBJ2-7,few,TRBV27,TRBD2,CASSLYGGGNYEQYF,TGTGCCAGCAGTTTGTACGGCGGGGGGAATTACGAGCAGTACTTC
TRBJ1-5,-,TRBV18,-,CASQRGPDSNQPQHF,TGTGCCAGCCAGAGGGGACCGGATAGCAATCAGCCCCAGCATTTT
TRBJ1-6,-,TRBV30,-,CAGAGTENSPLHF,TGTGCCGGAGCCGGGACGGAAAATTCACCCCTCCACTTT
TRBJ2-5,few,TRBV7-6,TRBD2,CASSLVSSGGARETQYF,TGTGCCAGCAGCTTAGTGTCTAGCGGGGGGGCCCGGGAGACCCAGTACTTC
TRBJ1-2,few,TRBV29-1,-,CSVREDGYTF,TGCAGCGTCCGAGAGGACGGCTACACCTTC
TRBJ1-5,many,TRBV29-1,TRBD1,CSGAGQGGQPQHF,TGCAGCGGGGCCGGACAGGGTGGGCAGCCCCAGCATTTT
TRBJ1-4,few,TRBV2,TRBD1,CASSEETGGNEKLFF,TGTGCCAGCAGTGAAGAGACAGGGGGGAATGAAAAACTGTTTTTT